The following is a T cell receptor (beta chain) sequence with its context. Its antigen is currently unknown. This sample is part of a study of blood T cells in healthy people across ages. Per germline, CDR1 MNHEY and CDR2 SVGEGT. The CDR3 runs to 12 residues. V was clipped by 7 bases and J by 6 bases, with 12 bases between them. Regarding the study as a whole: Diversity figures based on one million T cells were deemed too low.

Next came a second PCR, run for about 6 to 11 cycles, which used a sample-barcoded 5' primer along with a J-beta primer mix. MiXCR was run by TCRdb on the 5' RACE reads, yielding one entry per CDR3 protein. The sample yields approximately 810,000 distinct CDR3 sequences, 25% to 35% seen once. The specimen was blood. The sequence came from a woman of 80 years or more in good health. The rearrangement uses TRBV6-2 or TRBV6-3 and TRBJ1-1; TRBD1 might be the D (5 bases). CDR3 sequence reads: CASTVGPAEAFF. CDR3 coding DNA: TGTGCCAGCACAGTGGGGCCGGCTGAAGCTTTCTTT.